Below, 16 T cell receptor beta chains from the same sample are listed, as sequenced in a study of response to subunit inactivated influenza vaccine. TCRdb reprocessed the RT-PCR reads with MiXCR, giving one entry per CDR3 protein. The sample contains hundreds of thousands of distinct CDR3 sequences, approximately 7.7% of which appear only once. The specimen comprised PBMCs from blood, sampled approximately 25 months after vaccination. The receptor set was obtained from a man aged 50-75 years who received an inactivated influenza vaccine.

This chain links TRBV7-9 with TRBJ1-5; 7 nucleotides align to TRBD1. The CDR3 is made up of 14 amino acids. The J segment lost 1 base and the V segment lost 5 bases, leaving 2 bases of the junction unmatched. Germline loops: CDR1 SEHNR, CDR2 FQNEAQ (reference sequence). The CDR3 reads CASSGRGSNQPQHF. For the CDR3, the DNA is TGTGCCAGCAGCGGCAGGGGGAGCAATCAGCCCCAGCATTTT.

The sample holds many counts of this clonotype. This chain connects TRBV5-5 to TRBJ1-6; D is undetermined. CDR1 is SGHKS, CDR2 YYEKEE, per germline (reference sequence). The CDR3 is 16 amino acids. V shed 2 bases and J shed 0 bases, with 9 bases lying between them. Here the CDR3 DNA reads TGTGCCAGCAGCTTCGGAGGGAGCTCCTATAATTCACCCCTCCACTTT. Its protein product is CASSFGGSSYNSPLHF.

The chain links TRBV7-2 to TRBJ2-3; D remains ambiguous. Germline V gene data show CDR1 as SGHTA and CDR2 as FQGNSA. V shed 5 bases and J shed 0 bases, with 12 bases lying between them. The CDR3 has 15 residues. The CDR3 coding sequence is TGTGCCAGCAGCCCCGGCCTGATAAGCACAGATACGCAGTATTTT. Its translation is CASSPGLISTDTQYF.

This clonotype was detected only a few times. CDR3 loop: CSTASGRGGELFF. The CDR3 bases are TGCAGCACGGCCTCGGGGCGGGGCGGGGAGCTGTTTTTT. V is TRBV29-1 and J is TRBJ2-2; weak D call: TRBD2 (6 bases). CDR1 and CDR2 from the germline V gene are SQVTM and ANQGSEA. The germline V and J ends were trimmed by 8 bases and 7 bases, with 17 bases remaining between them. The CDR3 totals 13 residues.

This clonotype was counted many times. V gene TRBV12-3 or TRBV12-4 combines with J gene TRBJ1-6; no clear D gene. CDR3 length equals 13 residues. V was pared by 5 bases and J by 9 bases, with 11 bases between. CDR3 loop: CASSPPQVSPLHF. The CDR3 coding sequence is TGTGCCAGCAGTCCCCCCCAGGTTTCACCCCTCCACTTT.

This clonotype was found many times. CDR3 nucleotide sequence: TGTGCCAGCAGCGTAGGAATGGGGGCAGATACGCAGTATTTT. Protein sequence: CASSVGMGADTQYF. The chain uses TRBV9 and TRBJ2-3, with D perhaps being TRBD1 or TRBD2 (5 bases each). V dropped 0 bases and J dropped 4 bases, with 9 bases sitting between them. CDR1 and CDR2 from the germline V gene are SGDLS and YYNGEE. The CDR3 is made up of 14 amino acids.

This chain joins TRBV7-2 and TRBJ2-1, with 7 bases lining up with TRBD2. The germline CDR1 and CDR2 sequences are SGHTA and FQGNSA. Trimming took 0 bases from V and 7 from J; bases not matched to a gene: 12. The CDR3 has 17 amino acids. The CDR3: CASSLAPSAGASNEQFF. The CDR3 DNA reads as TGTGCCAGCAGCTTAGCCCCTTCGGCGGGAGCGAGTAATGAGCAGTTCTTC.

The V call is TRBV20-1, the J call TRBJ2-5; D possibly corresponds to TRBD2 (6 bases). V was cut by 6 bases and J by 5 bases, with 13 bases left in between. The CDR3 contains 12 residues. Germline CDR1 DFQATT, CDR2 SNEGSKA (reference sequence). The CDR3 DNA sequence: TGCAGTGCAAGGAGGGGATTGGAGACCCAGTACTTC. Translating it yields CSARRGLETQYF.

This clonotype was seen only a few times. The chain is built from TRBV7-9 and TRBJ1-1, with TRBD1 as a possible D gene (6 bases). Looked up from germline, CDR1 is SEHNR and CDR2 is FQNEAQ (reference sequence). V lost 8 bases and J 3 bases, leaving 13 bases between the germline ends. The CDR3 is 13 residues long. The CDR3 here is CASQGKGDTEAFF. CDR3 nucleotide sequence: TGTGCCAGCCAGGGGAAGGGAGACACTGAAGCTTTCTTT.

J is TRBJ1-2 and V is TRBV9; a possible D gene is TRBD1 (6 bases). CDR1 and CDR2 from the germline V gene are SGDLS and YYNGEE. CDR3 length: 13 residues. Between the trimmed V and J ends, which lost 0 bases and 6 bases, there was a span of 9 bases. The CDR3 nucleotides are TGTGCCAGCAGCGTAGGGGCAGGGGATGGCTACACCTTC. It codes for CASSVGAGDGYTF.

This chain connects TRBV12-3 or TRBV12-4 to TRBJ1-5, with a tentative D call TRBD1 (6 bases). The CDR3 spans 13 residues. V was trimmed by 9 bases and J by 1 base, leaving 10 bases between them. Here the CDR3 DNA reads TGTGCCAGTATGCAGGGGAGCAATCAGCCCCAGCATTTT. Translating gives CASMQGSNQPQHF.

This clonotype has at least ten counts. The chain uses TRBV7-9 and TRBJ1-1; D unresolved. This CDR3 spans 13 amino acids. The germline CDR1 and CDR2 sequences are SEHNR and FQNEAQ (reference sequence). Trimming stripped 4 bases from V and 10 bases from J, with 16 bases between. The CDR3 loop is CASSSPVAGAAFF. CDR3 nucleotides: TGTGCCAGCAGCTCCCCGGTTGCCGGCGCAGCTTTCTTT.

The chain has TRBV4-1 and TRBJ2-7; D might be TRBD2 (5 bases). This CDR3 contains 15 residues. Between the trimmed V and J ends, which lost 1 base and 4 bases, there was a span of 14 bases. CDR1 and CDR2 (germline): MGHRA, YSYEKL. The CDR3 reads CASSQATTSKYEQYF. CDR3 nucleotide sequence: TGCGCCAGCAGCCAAGCGACTACCTCCAAGTACGAGCAGTACTTC.

This chain connects TRBV7-8 to TRBJ2-2, with TRBD2 matching 8 bases. The CDR3 runs 16 residues. Trimming removed 0 bases from V and 5 bases from J; junction bases left unmatched: 5. Germline V gene sequence: CDR1 SGHVS, CDR2 FQNEAQ. CDR3 DNA: TGTGCCAGCAGCTTAGCGCGAGTAGCGGGAACCGGGGAGCTGTTTTTT. Residues: CASSLARVAGTGELFF.

This rearrangement joins TRBV2 to TRBJ2-7; perhaps TRBD1 as D (6 bases). Trimming took 4 bases from V and 5 from J, leaving 15 bases between them. The CDR3 length is 14 residues. Germline CDR1 is SNHLY and CDR2 is FYNNEI. CDR3 amino acids: CASSVGQLRNEQYF. In nucleotides, the CDR3 is TGTGCCAGCAGTGTAGGACAGTTGAGGAACGAGCAGTACTTC.

This clonotype was recorded a few times. The chain recombines TRBV7-6 with TRBJ2-7; D call uncertain. Germline CDR1 SGHVS, CDR2 FNYEAQ. The germline V and J ends were trimmed by 0 bases and 0 bases, with 12 bases remaining between them. The CDR3 is made up of 16 amino acids. CDR3 protein: CASSLAPSRSSYEQYF. As DNA, the CDR3 is TGTGCCAGCAGCTTAGCACCTTCCCGGAGCTCCTACGAGCAGTACTTC.